The present entry profiles one T cell receptor (beta chain) with its context. The data stem from a study of blood T cell repertoires in COVID-19. Study context: Sites across the United States, Italy and Spain contributed samples from acute and convalescent COVID-19.

The V gene's germline CDR1 is MRHNA and CDR2 SNTAGT. J was trimmed by 4 bases and V by 6 bases; bases with no gene match: 2. The CDR3 extends over 15 amino acids. Produced via immunoSEQ multiplex PCR; TCRdb's table is partial and in-frame only. The sample includes 200,000 to 300,000 clones, 87% of them seen just once. The sample taken for sequencing was PBMCs or T cells enriched from blood (not recorded which). V and J are TRBV6-4 and TRBJ2-3; TRBD2 aligns across 15 bases. The sequence was obtained from a woman aged 30 to 39 with acute COVID-19. For the CDR3, the DNA is TGTGCCAGCAGAAGGACTAGCGGGGGGGCAGATACGCAGTATTTT. It codes for CASRRTSGGADTQYF.